The 14 T cell receptor beta chains below come from one sample, sequenced in a study of monozygotic twins with inflammatory bowel disease. TCRdb derives one entry per CDR3 protein from the 5' RACE reads, leaving out DNA. The listing records approximately 390,000 distinct CDR3 sequences. The sequenced material came from blood. The receptors shown here come from a human donor with ulcerative colitis or Crohn's disease, or a healthy co-twin of an affected twin (not recorded which).

The rearrangement uses TRBV14 and TRBJ1-2; TCRdb designates TRBD1, a call that cannot be tested without DNA. This CDR3 is 14 amino acids long. Germline CDR1 is SGHDN and CDR2 is FVKESK. The CDR3 loop is CASSHRDRGDGYTF.

This chain joins TRBV20-1 and TRBJ2-1; the TCRdb call, TRBD2, lacks DNA for checking. This CDR3 has 15 amino acids. In germline, CDR1 is DFQATT, CDR2 SNEGSKA (reference sequence). CDR3 amino acids: CSARDNGGGAMEQFF.

The J gene is TRBJ1-2, the V gene TRBV14; TCRdb's D call of TRBD1 is untestable without DNA. CDR3 length equals 16 residues. In germline, CDR1 is SGHDN, CDR2 FVKESK. The CDR3 loop is CASSQDLVGRAYGYTF.

V is TRBV4-3 and J is TRBJ1-6. The CDR3 is 18 amino acids. Germline CDR1 reads LGHNA; CDR2 reads YSLEER. The CDR3 loop reads CASSQEVPGTYYNSPLHF.

The J gene is TRBJ2-3, the V gene TRBV7-6; the TRBD1 assignment by TCRdb is unverifiable without DNA. Germline-derived CDR1 and CDR2 are SGHVS and FNYEAQ. There are 13 residues in the CDR3. CDR3 amino acids: CASSPLSVDTQYF.

This chain joins TRBV7-2 and TRBJ2-3; TCRdb names TRBD2, which stays unverified in the absence of DNA. The V gene's germline CDR1 is SGHTA and CDR2 FQGNSA. The CDR3 totals 16 residues. CDR3 in amino acids: CASSVGPWEGADTQYF.

The rearrangement links TRBV6-2 or TRBV6-3 to TRBJ2-3; TCRdb indicates TRBD2, and absent DNA this call remains unverified. The length of the CDR3 is 17 residues. Germline values: CDR1 MNHEY, CDR2 SVGEGT. CDR3 sequence reads: CASSLRLAGGTPDTQYF.

The chain carries TRBV11-2 and TRBJ1-6; TCRdb outputs TRBD1, but without DNA this stays unchecked. CDR3 size: 13 residues. Germline V gene data show CDR1 as SGHAT and CDR2 as FQNNGV. The CDR3 sequence is CASSLGRDGALHF.

This chain uses TRBV5-1 with TRBJ1-5; TCRdb names TRBD1, which stays unverified in the absence of DNA. There are 13 residues in the CDR3. The germline V gene encodes CDR1 SGHRS and CDR2 YFSETQ. The CDR3 is CASSLEGTQPQHF.

J is TRBJ2-3 and V is TRBV20-1; TCRdb names TRBD2, which stays unverified in the absence of DNA. Germline CDR1 reads DFQATT; CDR2 reads SNEGSKA (reference sequence). CDR3 size: 16 residues. Here the CDR3 reads CSAFSQLAGPADTQYF.

V gene TRBV7-6 combines with J gene TRBJ2-1; the D call from TCRdb, TRBD1, cannot be confirmed without DNA. The CDR3 covers 14 residues. The germline V gene has CDR1 SGHVS and CDR2 FNYEAQ. CDR3: CASSFQSGGNEQFF.

V and J are TRBV15 and TRBJ2-7; TCRdb's D call, TRBD2, is unchecked because there is no DNA. CDR3 length: 17 amino acids. Germline V gives CDR1 LNHNV, CDR2 YYDKDF (reference sequence). CDR3 sequence: CATRSTSGGGRPYEQYF.

The chain joins TRBV5-1 to TRBJ2-4; the TCRdb D gene call, TRBD1, has no DNA to confirm it. CDR3 size: 13 residues. Germline loops: CDR1 SGHRS, CDR2 YFSETQ. The CDR3 sequence: CASSPMTEDIQYF. The entire variable domain, with the rest obtained from reference TRBV5-1 and TRBJ2-4, is as follows: KAGVTQTPRYLIKTRGQQVTLSCSPISGHRSVSWYQQTPGQGLQFLFEYFSETQRNKGNFPGRFSGRQFSNSRSEMNVSTLELGDSALYLCASSPMTEDIQYFGAGTRLSVL.

The V and J genes are TRBV20-1 and TRBJ2-5; the TRBD1 assignment by TCRdb is unverifiable without DNA. Germline CDR1 and CDR2: DFQATT and SNEGSKA (reference sequence). The CDR3 runs to 16 residues. The CDR3 sequence: CSTGGSLAAFVEAQYF.